In its sample, the clone carrying this TCR beta chain was seen once. These data belong to a study of blood T cell repertoires in COVID-19. Study background: Italy, Spain and the United States were the sources of the convalescent and acute COVID-19 samples. PBMCs, B-cell-depleted T cells, or T cells provided the cDNA or gDNA that made up the material.

Patients of the Seattle cohort, enrolled during active infection, were followed longitudinally. Per the original methods: Amplification with reference gene primers provided the estimates of nucleated cell counts. Generated by immunoSEQ multiplex PCR, the TCRdb table keeps only in-frame clones and is missing some. V and J calls and clone size are those listed in that table; D and trimming were worked out from the DNA. This table has fewer than 60,000 clones, over 75% appearing once. The V gene end was trimmed by 5 bases and the J gene end by 4 bases; junction bases not matched to a gene: 11. The CDR3 loop spans 16 amino acids. The V gene's germline CDR1 is MGHRA and CDR2 YSYEKL.

The TCR originated in a man aged 55 to 69 with COVID-19, enrolled during active disease. The rearrangement joins TRBV4-1 to TRBJ1-1, with TRBD1 matching over 9 bases. The sample consisted of peripheral blood. CDR3 bases: TGCGCCAGCAGCTCCCCGGGACAGGGACGGGGCACTGAAGCTTTCTTT. It specifies CASSSPGQGRGTEAFF.